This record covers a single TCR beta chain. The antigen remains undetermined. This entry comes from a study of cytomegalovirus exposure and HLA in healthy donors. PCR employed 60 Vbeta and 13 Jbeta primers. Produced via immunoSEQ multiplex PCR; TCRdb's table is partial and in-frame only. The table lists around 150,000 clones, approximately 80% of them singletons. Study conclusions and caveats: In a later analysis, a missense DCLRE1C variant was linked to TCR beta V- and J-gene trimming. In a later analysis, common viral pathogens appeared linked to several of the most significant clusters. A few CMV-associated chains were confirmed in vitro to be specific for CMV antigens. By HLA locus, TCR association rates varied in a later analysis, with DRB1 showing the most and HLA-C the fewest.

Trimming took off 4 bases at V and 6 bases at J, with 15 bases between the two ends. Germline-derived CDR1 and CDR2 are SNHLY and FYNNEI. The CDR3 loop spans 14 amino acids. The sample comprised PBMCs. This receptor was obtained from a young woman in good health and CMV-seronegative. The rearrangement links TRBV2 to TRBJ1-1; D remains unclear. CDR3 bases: TGTGCCAGCAGTGTCGGCAGTGGAGAGTCTGAAGCTTTCTTT. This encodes CASSVGSGESEAFF.